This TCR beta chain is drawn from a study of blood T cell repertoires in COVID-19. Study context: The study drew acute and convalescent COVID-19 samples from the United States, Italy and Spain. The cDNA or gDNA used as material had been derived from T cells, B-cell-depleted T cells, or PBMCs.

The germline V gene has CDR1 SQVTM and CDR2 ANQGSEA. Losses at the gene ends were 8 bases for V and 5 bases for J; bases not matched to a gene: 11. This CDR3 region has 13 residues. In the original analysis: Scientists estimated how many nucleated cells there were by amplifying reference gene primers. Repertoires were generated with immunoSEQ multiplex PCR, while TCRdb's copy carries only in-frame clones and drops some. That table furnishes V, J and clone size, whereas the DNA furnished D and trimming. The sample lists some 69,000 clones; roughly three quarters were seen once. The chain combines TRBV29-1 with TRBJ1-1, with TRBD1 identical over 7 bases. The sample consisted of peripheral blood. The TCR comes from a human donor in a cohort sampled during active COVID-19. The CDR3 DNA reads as TGCAGCCAAAGGACAGGAGAGGGGACTGAAGCTTTCTTT. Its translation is CSQRTGEGTEAFF.